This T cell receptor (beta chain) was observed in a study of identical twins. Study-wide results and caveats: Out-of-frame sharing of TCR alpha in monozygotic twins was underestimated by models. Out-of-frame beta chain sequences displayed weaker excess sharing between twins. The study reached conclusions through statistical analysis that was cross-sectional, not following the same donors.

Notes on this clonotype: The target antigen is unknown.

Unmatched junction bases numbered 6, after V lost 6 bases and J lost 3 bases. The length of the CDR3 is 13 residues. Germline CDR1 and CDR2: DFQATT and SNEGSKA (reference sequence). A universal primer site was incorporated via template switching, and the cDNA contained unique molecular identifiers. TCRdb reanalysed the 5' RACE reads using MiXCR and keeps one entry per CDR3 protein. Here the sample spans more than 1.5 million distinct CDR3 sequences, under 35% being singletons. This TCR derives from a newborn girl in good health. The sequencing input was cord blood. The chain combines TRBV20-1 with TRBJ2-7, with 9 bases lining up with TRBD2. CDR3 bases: TGCAGTGCCCCCTATAGCGGGGGCTACGAGCAGTACTTC. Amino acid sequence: CSAPYSGGYEQYF.